Below are 7 T cell receptor beta chains sequenced from a single sample in a study of vaccination effects on CD4 cells after COVID-19. Clones were read by immunoSEQ multiplex PCR, and TCRdb kept only the in-frame ones, dropping some. The sample contains approximately 11,000 clones, around 70% of which appear only once. These receptors have no identified antigens. With the ViraFEST assay, the study expanded antigen-specific CD4+ T cells using viral peptide pools, then sequenced them. The culture ran for under eleven days, and then CD4+ T cells were isolated. Material: CD4+ T cells from PBMCs cultured with HCoV-229E spike peptides, obtained before COVID-19 vaccination. Receptor source: a human donor who received a COVID-19 vaccine.

The chain has TRBV3-1 (or the pseudogene TRBV3-2) and TRBJ1-2; D unclear. Germline V lookup: CDR1 LGHDT, CDR2 YNNKEL (reference sequence). This CDR3 contains 15 residues. Trimming took 0 bases from V and 2 from J, leaving 10 bases between them. The CDR3, as DNA: TGTGCCAGCAGCCAAGATTACTGGGAAAACTATGGCTACACCTTC. It specifies CASSQDYWENYGYTF.

This clone was detected only once. J is TRBJ2-3 and V is TRBV7-3; 14 bases are shared with TRBD2. Trimming removed 1 base from V and 1 base from J; junction bases left unmatched: 7. CDR1 is SGHTA and CDR2 is FQGTGA in the germline V gene. This CDR3 is 19 amino acids long. CDR3 bases: TGTGCCAGCAGCTTAAGTGGGACTAGCGGGGGCCCCCGCACAGATACGCAGTATTTT. Amino acids: CASSLSGTSGGPRTDTQYF.

This clone showed up just a few times. The chain couples TRBV4-1 to TRBJ1-4, with D hard to call. The germline V and J ends were trimmed by 6 bases and 3 bases, with 20 bases remaining between them. The CDR3 extends over 17 amino acids. Per the germline V gene, CDR1 is MGHRA and CDR2 is YSYEKL. The CDR3 bases are TGCGCCAGCAGAAACGGGATCACCGCGTCGGCTAATGAAAAACTGTTTTTT. Protein product: CASRNGITASANEKLFF.

The rearrangement uses TRBV21-1 and TRBJ2-7; the DNA was not used to check the table's D call, TRBD1. TRBV21-1 is a pseudogene locus. This CDR3 has 15 residues. As DNA, the CDR3 is TGTGCCAGCAGCAAAACCAGGGAAGGCGGTTACGAGCAGTACTTC. Protein sequence: CASSKTREGGYEQYF.

The J gene is TRBJ2-7, the V gene TRBV5-1; D gene unclear. The CDR3 runs 12 residues. In germline, CDR1 is SGHRS, CDR2 YFSETQ. V gave up 4 bases and J gave up 5 bases, with 10 bases separating them. Here the CDR3 reads CASSPSGHEQYF. CDR3 coding DNA: TGCGCCAGCAGCCCTTCAGGACACGAGCAGTACTTC.

The V call is TRBV10-3, the J call TRBJ2-7, with a tentative D call TRBD2 (6 bases). The germline V gene encodes CDR1 ENHRY and CDR2 SYGVKD. Trimming left V 6 bases short and J 6 bases short, with 15 bases between. The CDR3 sequence is 13 residues long. This CDR3 is CAISRAGGVEQYF. The CDR3 region has the DNA TGTGCCATCAGCCGGGCCGGAGGGGTCGAGCAGTACTTC.

The CDR3 DNA follows: TGCAGTGCTAGTTCTCTGTCGGCGGGAGTCTACAATGAGCAGTTCTTC. Its translation is CSASSLSAGVYNEQFF. This chain uses TRBV20-1 with TRBJ2-1; TRBD2 matches 7 bases. Trimming took 3 bases from V and 3 from J; bases not matched to a gene: 11. The CDR3 is 16 residues long. Germline CDR1 reads DFQATT; CDR2 reads SNEGSKA (reference sequence).